The T cell receptor beta chain under discussion was sequenced for a study of cytomegalovirus exposure and HLA in healthy donors (dated by TCRdb to about 2017). Regarding the study in general: An earlier analysis of 550 to 700 of the donors reported approximately 300 Gb of sequence data and 100 million to 140 million unique TCR beta sequences from about 179 million T cells. An early release that covered approximately 600 HLA-typed donors contained approximately 300 gigabases of sequencing data and tens of millions of unique TCR sequences. The genetic ancestry cluster associated with self-reported Caucasian donors included approximately 85% of the 398 genotyped donors. The study aimed to test whether cataloging public T cell receptors could reveal signatures of past pathogen exposure. The study used immunosequencing to profile the T cell repertoires of more than 650 subjects and linked those repertoires to cytomegalovirus serostatus. A separate validation cohort of 90 to 150 different subjects was used in addition to the approximately 670-subject first cohort. To predict cytomegalovirus infection status, the study brought together high-throughput TCR immunosequencing, statistical association of individual TCRs with disease status, and machine learning. To study patterns of TCR occurrence, a later analysis re-analyzed previously published TCR beta repertoires from several hundred donors and added high-resolution HLA genotyping. Rather than using new phenotypic data, the later analysis identified candidate immune exposures from TCR beta sequences and from how often those sequences occurred across donors. To decide whether each TCR beta V gene segment behaved as functional or pseudogenic, an earlier analysis of over 500 of the donors relied on high-throughput TCR beta sequencing. Donor age, sex, ethnicity and CMV serostatus were compiled together with the repertoire data. A later genetic analysis took genome-wide SNP genotypes for about three fifths of the 666 donors and used that subset as a discovery cohort. Every repertoire in the discovery cohort had been generated on one and the same sequencing platform. Both class I and class II loci were covered by HLA typing, at four-digit resolution. The number of typed donors differed by locus: about 620-640 for A, B, C, DRB1 and DQB1; some 540 for DQA1; some 610 for DPA1; and about 450 for DPB1. Because of strong linkage in the cohort, five DR-DQ haplotypes were treated as single units for association and clustering. Across 398 genotyped donors of the cohort, an average of roughly 200,000 unique TCR beta nucleotide sequences per donor were sequenced, and 15% to 20% of those sequences were non-productive.

In total, fewer than 750 healthy bone marrow donors made up the cohort. Cohort members were all nominally healthy when sampled, although unrecorded immune exposures were likely present. The donor was CMV seronegative and was included in the group of under 450 seronegative cohort members. A peripheral blood sample was provided by each donor, and peripheral blood mononuclear cells were used for TCR beta sequencing. The Qiagen DNeasy Blood Extraction Kit was used to extract genomic DNA from the blood cell samples. CDR1 is given as LNHNV and CDR2 as YYDKDF, both from the germline V gene (reference sequence). V is pruned by 0 bases and J by 7 bases, leaving 7 bases of the junction without a gene match. From the cysteine through the phenylalanine, the CDR3 covers 17 amino acids. Left in the record is the CDR3 DNA by itself, 51 bases read in frame from the first base. In regard to this clone: There is no known antigen for this receptor.

Beyond this particular receptor, the publication reports: In a later analysis, several top co-occurrence clusters were reported to appear linked to parvovirus B19, influenza, CMV and Epstein-Barr virus. An association between a missense DCLRE1C variant and V-gene and J-gene trimming of TCR beta chains was found in a later genetic analysis and replicated in an independent cohort. In a later analysis, HLA-associated TCR beta chains were found to be more clonally expanded and to have lower generation probabilities than equally common non-associated chains. A few of the identified cytomegalovirus-associated TCR beta chains were confirmed in vitro to be specific for cytomegalovirus antigens. Because HLA typing was missing for some donors at each locus, association tests included only the typed subset. The earlier analysis of about 600 of the donors excluded approximately 17 rarely observed V segments, including chromosome 9 orphons, because counts were too low. The sequencing pipeline was judged likely to have produced a cluster of highly shared sequence variants as a technical artifact. An earlier analysis of around 500 of the donors showed that most TCR beta V segments appeared in productive rearrangements either about 87% or about 30% of the time, which broadly matched IMGT annotations. The study gave a list of 150 to 200 TCR beta chains associated with cytomegalovirus. Compared with the approximately 670-donor mean, donors in an Asian-associated ancestry cluster had fewer N-insertions in productive TCRs, according to a later genetic analysis. In this cohort, only TCR beta chains were sequenced, and detectable features were limited by the absence of alpha or paired-chain data. Cytomegalovirus status was reported to be diagnosed by the classifier with high specificity and sensitivity in both the original and validation cohorts. For the cohort, immune exposure information was limited to CMV serostatus. A further reported finding was that TCR beta sequences accurately predicted the HLA-A and HLA-B alleles for most subjects in the first cohort. In a later analysis, TCR association rates were found to vary across HLA loci, with the most associated TCRs seen for DRB1 alleles and the fewest for HLA-C alleles. Because the 87-base-pair reads could not distinguish some IMGT-functional V segments, including TRBV6-2 and TRBV6-3, those segments were excluded. Most CMV-associated TCR beta chains appeared to be HLA-restricted in a later analysis, and the HLA associations seemed to be driven largely by CMV exposure. Presence/absence analyses assumed roughly uniform sequencing depth across donors, an assumption that may not hold. Correlated functional status among segregating V segments might reflect linkage disequilibrium, but an unknown experimental factor could not be ruled out. Specific HLA alleles were associated with about 17,000 TCR beta sequences at a false discovery rate of 0.05 in a later analysis. It was suggested by the authors that the approach could potentially be generalized to other disease states and immunological phenotypes. When HLA alleles, especially DR and DQ, strongly co-occurred, TCR associations were difficult to assign to individual alleles. Most TCR sequences were seen in very few donors, while some public TCRs were found in many individuals.

The library was generated by the immunoSEQ multiplex PCR assay. The multiplex PCR relied on a mix of 60 forward primers for TCR Vbeta segments and 13 reverse primers for TCR Jbeta segments. The CDR3 region of rearranged TCR beta genes was amplified from genomic DNA by a multiplex PCR assay. Amplified TCR beta libraries were sequenced as 87-base-pair reads on the Illumina HiSeq System. Per the source publication's procedure: A later analysis counted about 82 million unique TCR beta chains across the 700 or so repertoires, and roughly 11 million of these chains were shared by at least two donors. A nearest-neighbor algorithm error-corrected the raw reads and collapsed the reads into unique sequences, merging closely related sequences to remove PCR and sequencing errors. V, D and J gene segments were assigned by aligning CDR3 sequences to IMGT reference sequences. For a sequence to be retained, a match of at least six nucleotides to both a V gene segment and a J gene segment was required. A rearrangement counted as productive if the CDR3 had no stop codons and remained in frame with V and J, and every other rearrangement counted as non-productive. Following IMGT convention, CDR3 was defined as the stretch from the second conserved V-encoded cysteine up to the conserved J-encoded phenylalanine. Sequences without an unambiguous match to a single V gene segment were excluded from the earlier analysis of approximately 600 of the donors. In an earlier analysis of some 590 of the donors, V segments were called functional above 56.7% productive rearrangements and were called segregating when the between-donor standard deviation exceeded 5%. A statistical classification framework was developed to diagnose cytomegalovirus status using the catalog of TCR beta chain sequences. A later analysis assigned V and J genes by comparing TCR nucleotide sequences with IMGT/GENE-DB human TR gene sequences. In a later analysis, CDR3 sequences and most-parsimonious VDJ recombination scenarios were assigned using the TCRdist pipeline. In a later analysis, every TCR beta chain was defined by the combination of its CDR3 amino acid sequence and its V-gene family, and reads without a unique V-gene family were dropped. In a later analysis, several hundred highly shared, low-generation-probability nucleotide sequences were removed to address suspected cross-contamination and a sequencing artifact. In a later analysis, a clonal expansion index was calculated for each public chain from normalized within-repertoire ranks of inferred template counts. A later analysis computed generation probabilities with a VDJ recombination model fitted to out-of-frame rearrangements, and checked the results against IGoR. In a later analysis, TCR-TCR, TCR-HLA and TCR-CMV co-occurrence was scored with hypergeometric tests, and a repertoire-size bias correction was applied to TCR pairs. A later analysis estimated false discovery rates by permuting HLA or CMV assignments 20 times. In a later analysis, co-occurring TCRs were grouped with DBSCAN, and TCRdist sequence similarity was added when clustering was performed within HLA-allele-positive subsets. Repertoires with fewer than 30,000 or more than 120,000 public chains, plus five repertoires with anomalous nucleotide sharing, were excluded from co-occurrence clustering. Not all clones reach the TCRdb copy of this immuneACCESS table, which keeps in-frame sequences only. Checked studies attribute under half of the gap to unresolved V genes and leave the rest unexplained. V and J calls and clone size are those listed in that table; D and trimming were worked out from the DNA. The record for this sample contains roughly 200,000 clones. Under 6.5% of the sample belongs to the ten largest clones.

The clonotype comes from a man aged 25-45 years in good health and CMV-seronegative. Source material: PBMCs. The rearranged chain carries TRBV15 and TRBJ2-1, and 12 junctional nucleotides match TRBD2. The CDR3 region has the sequence CATSRDRRLAGVNEQFF. The nucleotide sequence reads as follows: TGTGCCACCAGCAGAGATCGGCGACTAGCGGGAGTTAATGAGCAGTTCTTC.